These 27 T cell receptor beta chains share one sample of origin, sequenced in a study of control samples from healthy donors and cancer patients. Only in-frame clones appear in the TCRdb table, and some are missing; sequencing was by immunoSEQ multiplex PCR. The sample records roughly 43,000 clones, about 95% being singletons. The specimen was blood. These receptors all stem from a man aged 60-69 years in good health.

In DNA, the CDR3 is TGTGCCAGCAGCTTAGACGGACCCATTCTGTTTTTT. This codes for CASSLDGPILFF. The rearrangement uses TRBV7-9 and TRBJ1-4; D remains ambiguous. This CDR3 is 12 amino acids long. The germline V gene has CDR1 SEHNR and CDR2 FQNEAQ (reference sequence). V was pared by 1 base and J by 14 bases, with 11 bases between.

The chain recombines TRBV11-3 with TRBJ2-7; 11 nucleotides align to TRBD2. The CDR3 has 15 amino acids. Trimming took 2 bases from V and 6 from J; bases not matched to a gene: 6. From germline, CDR1 is SGHNT and CDR2 YENEEA. The DNA for the CDR3 is TGTGCCAGCAGCTTACTAGCGGGAGGAAGAGGCGAGCAGTACTTC. Translated, it gives CASSLLAGGRGEQYF.

This chain uses TRBV2 with TRBJ2-1, with TRBD2 identical over 10 bases. The CDR3 totals 16 residues. Germline CDR1 and CDR2: SNHLY and FYNNEI. Germline trimming cut 0 bases from V and 2 bases from J; bases unmatched to any gene: 1. CDR3 sequence: CASSEALAGAYNEQFF. For the CDR3, the DNA is TGTGCCAGCAGTGAAGCGCTAGCGGGAGCCTACAATGAGCAGTTCTTC.

The rearrangement joins TRBV6-2 or TRBV6-3 to TRBJ1-2, with 7 bases identical to TRBD1. With V trimmed by 2 bases and J by 5 bases, 5 bases remained unmatched. Germline lookup yields CDR1 MNHEY and CDR2 SVGEGT. This CDR3 is 14 amino acids long. CDR3 in DNA: TGTGCCAGCAGTTACCCACAGGGGAAATATGGCTACACCTTC. Its translation: CASSYPQGKYGYTF.

The chain employs TRBV6-6 and TRBJ1-3, with 7 bases matching TRBD1. The V gene's germline CDR1 is MNHNY and CDR2 SVGAGI (reference sequence). The V gene end was trimmed by 5 bases and the J gene end by 4 bases; junction bases not matched to a gene: 2. CDR3 size: 13 residues. DNA of the CDR3: TGTGCCAGCAGTGAGGACAGGGGAAACACCATATATTTT. Translated: CASSEDRGNTIYF.

V usage is TRBV11-2 and J usage is TRBJ1-5, with D maybe TRBD1 (6 bases). Germline V gene sequence: CDR1 SGHAT, CDR2 FQNNGV. The V end was cut by 2 bases, the J end by 2 bases, with 7 bases between. The CDR3 runs to 14 residues. The CDR3 sequence: CASSLNRGNQPQHF. The CDR3 nucleotides are TGTGCCAGCAGCTTAAACAGGGGCAATCAGCCCCAGCATTTT.

The table lists this clone with a few counts. J is TRBJ2-7 and V is TRBV18; TRBD2 agrees at 7 bases. V gave up 2 bases and J gave up 2 bases; unmatched junction bases: 18. This CDR3 contains 19 residues. Germline V lookup: CDR1 KGHSH, CDR2 LQKENI. DNA of the CDR3: TGTGCCAGCTCACCAAACTCCAGGAATAGCGCTAGCGGAACCTACGAGCAGTACTTC. Its translation: CASSPNSRNSASGTYEQYF.

V is TRBV9 and J is TRBJ1-2, with D possibly TRBD1 on 6 matching bases. This CDR3 comprises 14 residues. CDR1 is SGDLS, CDR2 YYNGEE, per germline. V was pared by 3 bases and J by 3 bases, with 12 bases between. CDR3 in amino acids: CASSAGHRDYGYTF. For the CDR3, the DNA is TGTGCCAGCAGCGCGGGACATCGGGACTATGGCTACACCTTC.

The rearrangement joins TRBV12-3 or TRBV12-4 to TRBJ2-7, with D perhaps given as TRBD1 or TRBD2 (5 bases each). V shed 1 base and J shed 9 bases, with 13 bases lying between them. This CDR3 is built from 13 residues. This CDR3 is CASSLGDGEVQYF. The CDR3 DNA reads TGTGCCAGCAGTTTAGGGGACGGGGAAGTGCAGTACTTC.

V is TRBV5-1 and J is TRBJ1-4; possibly TRBD1 for D (5 bases). V was cut by 6 bases and J by 4 bases, with 16 bases left in between. Germline V lookup: CDR1 SGHRS, CDR2 YFSETQ. This CDR3 contains 15 residues. In DNA form, the CDR3 reads TGCGCCAGCAACCTAGACGGGGACTTTAATGAAAAACTGTTTTTT. Residues: CASNLDGDFNEKLFF.

The CDR3 nucleotides are TGTGCCGGACCCCACAGCGGAGGCACCGGGGAGCTGTTTTTT. This translates into CAGPHSGGTGELFF. V and J are TRBV30 and TRBJ2-2, with TRBD2 as a possible D gene (5 bases). Looked up from germline, CDR1 is GTSNPN and CDR2 is SVGIG (reference sequence). This CDR3 spans 14 amino acids. Trimming removed 8 bases from V and 4 bases from J, with 17 bases in between.

V and J are TRBV27 and TRBJ1-6; TRBD1 is a possible D gene (5 bases). Germline CDR1 is MNHEY and CDR2 is SMNVEV (reference sequence). CDR3 length equals 12 residues. Trimming shortened V by 5 bases and J by 8 bases, and 7 bases separated the two germline ends. In nucleotides, the CDR3 is TGTGCCAGCAGTAGCAGGGATTCACCCCTCCACTTT. Protein: CASSSRDSPLHF.

The chain combines TRBV5-4 with TRBJ1-2, with 11 bases that match TRBD1. This CDR3 comprises 13 residues. CDR1 and CDR2 (germline): SGHNT, YYREEE (reference sequence). With 5 bases clipped from V and 7 bases from J, the junction kept 4 bases outside the gene matches. CDR3: CASRRTGGGGYTF. The CDR3 DNA reads as TGTGCCAGCAGACGGACAGGGGGCGGTGGCTACACCTTC.

The chain has TRBV9 and TRBJ1-2; D ambiguous. The CDR3 sequence is 13 residues long. Germline CDR1 and CDR2: SGDLS and YYNGEE. Trimming took off 6 bases at V and 11 bases at J, with 20 bases between the two ends. The CDR3 DNA is TGTGCCAGCACCCGCGTTTTGGGAGGGAGGTACACCTTC. Translation gives CASTRVLGGRYTF.

This clone was found once. The rearrangement uses TRBV2 and TRBJ1-2, with TRBD1 identical over 7 bases. With 4 bases clipped from V and 7 bases from J, the junction kept 12 bases outside the gene matches. The CDR3 spans 15 residues. Germline lookup yields CDR1 SNHLY and CDR2 FYNNEI. CDR3 sequence: CASSALLRGQSGYTF. The CDR3 DNA sequence: TGTGCCAGCAGTGCTCTATTAAGGGGGCAGAGTGGCTACACCTTC.

The gene calls are TRBV28 and TRBJ1-3; D might be TRBD1 (5 bases). This CDR3 has 14 residues. Germline CDR1 MDHEN, CDR2 SYDVKM. Trimming pared 2 bases from V and 1 base from J, leaving 6 bases between. In nucleotides, the CDR3 is TGTGCCAGCAGTTTAGGGGGTTCTGGAAACACCATATATTTT. Protein: CASSLGGSGNTIYF.

The chain combines TRBV19 with TRBJ1-3; D is uncertain. Trimming took off 5 bases at V and 4 bases at J, with 12 bases between the two ends. The CDR3 runs 14 residues. Per the germline V gene, CDR1 is LNHDA and CDR2 is SQIVND (reference sequence). The CDR3 DNA is TGTGCCAGTAGTGCCCAACTAACGGGAAACACCATATATTTT. It encodes CASSAQLTGNTIYF.

In nucleotides, the CDR3 is TGTGCCAGCAGCTTGGCAGGGGAAACTGAAGCTTTCTTT. It specifies CASSLAGETEAFF. This chain uses TRBV11-3 with TRBJ1-1; a possible D gene is TRBD1 (6 bases). The CDR3 runs to 13 residues. Germline CDR1 reads SGHNT; CDR2 reads YENEEA. Trimming stripped 3 bases from V and 5 bases from J, with 10 bases between.

The genes are TRBV19 and TRBJ2-7; 15 positions match TRBD2. CDR3 length equals 14 residues. V gave up 6 bases and J gave up 6 bases; unmatched junction bases: 3. Germline V lookup: CDR1 LNHDA, CDR2 SQIVND (reference sequence). CDR3 in amino acids: CASSSGLAGGEQYF. CDR3 DNA sequence: TGTGCCAGTAGCTCGGGACTAGCGGGAGGCGAGCAGTACTTC.

This clone was picked up a small number of times. The chain is built from TRBV30 and TRBJ1-5; 8 bases match TRBD1. This CDR3 is 13 amino acids long. Trimming removed 5 bases from V and 3 bases from J; junction bases left unmatched: 3. From germline, CDR1 is GTSNPN and CDR2 SVGIG (reference sequence). This chain's CDR3 is CAWRTGINQPQHF. DNA for the CDR3: TGTGCCTGGCGGACAGGGATCAATCAGCCCCAGCATTTT.

The V gene is TRBV5-1, the J gene TRBJ1-1, with a possible D match to TRBD1 (5 bases). Trimming took 0 bases from V and 3 from J, leaving 18 bases between them. CDR1 is SGHRS and CDR2 is YFSETQ in the germline V gene. The CDR3 spans 17 residues. CDR3 in DNA: TGCGCCAGCAGCTTGGAGGGGAGCCCCATGATGTACACTGAAGCTTTCTTT. This encodes CASSLEGSPMMYTEAFF.

The rearrangement links TRBV19 to TRBJ1-4; 8 bases map to TRBD1. This CDR3 has 15 residues. Germline V lookup: CDR1 LNHDA, CDR2 SQIVND (reference sequence). V gave up 4 bases and J gave up 8 bases; unmatched junction bases: 9. The CDR3 is CASSKNGQGGEKLFF. CDR3 DNA sequence: TGTGCCAGTAGTAAGAACGGACAGGGAGGAGAAAAACTGTTTTTT.

The chain recombines TRBV28 with TRBJ2-7; D unresolved. The CDR3 consists of 13 residues. Germline CDR1 is MDHEN and CDR2 is SYDVKM. Trimming pared 3 bases from V and 5 bases from J, leaving 11 bases between. The CDR3 bases are TGTGCCAGCAGTTTCCCCCCAGGCAACGAGCAGTACTTC. It codes for CASSFPPGNEQYF.

The sample holds one count of this clone. The rearrangement links TRBV19 to TRBJ1-5; D remains unclear. V shed 1 base and J shed 6 bases, with 10 bases lying between them. The CDR3 length is 14 residues. The germline gives CDR1 LNHDA, CDR2 SQIVND (reference sequence). The CDR3 is CASSIAGGPQPQHF. The CDR3, as DNA: TGTGCCAGTAGTATAGCCGGCGGCCCTCAGCCCCAGCATTTT. Drawing the rest from reference TRBV19 and TRBJ1-5, the complete variable domain is DGGITQSPKYLFRKEGQNVTLSCEQNLNHDAMYWYRQDPGQGLRLIYYSQIVNDFQKGDIAEGYSVSREKKESFPLTVTSAQKNPTAFYLCASSIAGGPQPQHFGDGTRLSIL.

The rearrangement joins TRBV10-2 to TRBJ1-5; tentative D call: TRBD1 (5 bases). The CDR3 runs to 13 residues. V lost 8 bases and J 6 bases, leaving 14 bases between the germline ends. Germline V CDR1 and CDR2: WSHSY, SAAADI. The CDR3 DNA reads as TGCGCCAGCGGCCCCCTCCAGGGTCAGCCCCAGCATTTT. Translating gives CASGPLQGQPQHF.

This clone was observed once. The chain combines TRBV28 with TRBJ1-1; no clear D. This CDR3 has 14 amino acids. Trimming took off 3 bases at V and 4 bases at J, with 12 bases between the two ends. CDR1 is MDHEN, CDR2 SYDVKM, per germline. DNA for the CDR3: TGTGCCAGCAGTTTGGCGGTAGGCGGCACTGAAGCTTTCTTT. It translates to CASSLAVGGTEAFF.

The chain combines TRBV11-2 with TRBJ2-5; 10 nucleotides agree with TRBD2. V was pared by 3 bases and J by 5 bases, with 6 bases of the junction left unmatched. Germline V gene lookup returns CDR1 SGHAT and CDR2 FQNNGV. This CDR3 has 15 residues. In DNA form, the CDR3 reads TGTGCCAGCAGCTTGATAGCGGGAGGCGGGGAGACCCAGTACTTC. It encodes CASSLIAGGGETQYF.